Following are 26 T cell receptor beta chains from one sample sequenced in a study of control samples from healthy donors and cancer patients. Here immunoSEQ multiplex PCR was the method, and the copy in TCRdb shows in-frame clones only, minus some. The sample shows 15,000 or so clones, roughly 80% of them seen only once. The sample comprised formalin-fixed, paraffin-embedded tissue. These receptors were obtained from a female donor with lung cancer.

The chain employs TRBV4-3 and TRBJ2-5; D ambiguous. The CDR3 is made up of 13 amino acids. Germline V gene sequence: CDR1 LGHNA, CDR2 YSLEER. The V end lost 0 bases, the J end lost 6 bases, and 8 bases lay between the germline ends. This CDR3 is CASSQDQSQTQYF. The CDR3 DNA is TGCGCCAGCAGCCAAGATCAGTCCCAGACCCAGTACTTC.

The chain employs TRBV5-4 and TRBJ2-3, with 9 bases matching TRBD2. CDR3 length equals 15 residues. CDR1 SGHNT and CDR2 YYREEE come from the germline V gene (reference sequence). J gave up 4 bases and V 1 base, and 4 bases lay outside the gene matches. CDR3 in amino acids: CASSLNLAGADTQYF. DNA for the CDR3: TGTGCCAGCAGCTTGAATTTAGCGGGAGCAGATACGCAGTATTTT.

This chain connects TRBV6-5 to TRBJ1-4; D gene ambiguous. Germline assignment: CDR1 MNHEY and CDR2 SVGAGI. V lost 6 bases, J lost 8 bases, and 19 bases lay in between. CDR3 length: 15 residues. The CDR3 coding sequence is TGTGCCAGCAGCCAAACTTTCCTAAACGGAGAAAAACTGTTTTTT. Translation gives CASSQTFLNGEKLFF.

The genes are TRBV5-8 and TRBJ2-3; D may be TRBD2 (6 bases). Germline V gives CDR1 SGHTS, CDR2 YDEGEE. The CDR3 runs to 15 residues. Trimming took off 1 base at V and 2 bases at J, with 11 bases between the two ends. DNA for the CDR3: TGTGCCAGCAGCTTGTTCGGGGGACCCACAGATACGCAGTATTTT. Protein product: CASSLFGGPTDTQYF.

The rearrangement uses TRBV7-2 and TRBJ2-6, with D possibly matching TRBD1 (6 bases). The germline gives CDR1 SGHTA, CDR2 FQGNSA. Between the trimmed V and J ends, which lost 5 bases and 0 bases, there was a span of 14 bases. The CDR3 runs 17 residues. The CDR3 spells CASSPTGVLSGANVLTF. The CDR3 DNA sequence: TGTGCCAGCAGCCCGACAGGCGTCCTCTCTGGGGCCAACGTCCTGACTTTC.

The chain recombines TRBV28 with TRBJ1-2; TRBD1 agrees at 8 bases. Germline V CDR1 and CDR2: MDHEN, SYDVKM. V lost 6 bases and J lost 2; bases outside the gene matches: 14. CDR3 size: 17 residues. CDR3: CASSANTRTGSNYGYTF. Written as DNA, the CDR3 is TGTGCCAGCAGCGCTAATACCCGGACAGGGTCCAACTATGGCTACACCTTC.

The chain is built from TRBV10-3 and TRBJ1-5; 8 bases are a match to TRBD1. The CDR3 extends over 14 amino acids. Germline CDR1 reads ENHRY; CDR2 reads SYGVKD. Trimming at V came to 6 bases and at J to 6 bases, leaving 7 bases not matched to a gene. The CDR3 here is CAISSDRGGQPQHF. DNA for the CDR3: TGTGCCATCAGCTCAGACAGGGGCGGTCAGCCCCAGCATTTT.

The rearrangement links TRBV6-5 to TRBJ1-2, with D possibly TRBD1 on 6 matching bases. V lost 6 bases, J lost 3 bases, and 14 bases lay in between. The length of the CDR3 is 14 residues. CDR1 is MNHEY, CDR2 SVGAGI, per germline. CDR3 protein: CASRGQKKHYGYTF. The CDR3 DNA sequence: TGTGCCAGCAGAGGACAGAAAAAACACTATGGCTACACCTTC.

This clone has only a few counts. V and J are TRBV10-2 and TRBJ1-1; 10 bases are shared with TRBD1. Germline V gene data show CDR1 as WSHSY and CDR2 as SAAADI. The ends lost 2 bases at V and 6 bases at J; junction bases unmatched: 3. CDR3 length: 14 amino acids. The CDR3 coding sequence is TGCGCCAGCAGTGAGGGGACAGGGGACTCTGAAGCTTTCTTT. This codes for CASSEGTGDSEAFF.

This chain uses TRBV29-1 with TRBJ2-3, with 8 nucleotides matching TRBD2. CDR1 is SQVTM, CDR2 ANQGSEA, per germline. With V trimmed by 6 bases and J by 2 bases, 10 bases remained unmatched. The CDR3 contains 15 residues. The CDR3 sequence: CSVDGTRGLTDTQYF. CDR3 in DNA: TGCAGCGTCGATGGGACTAGAGGTCTCACAGATACGCAGTATTTT.

This clone was seen once. The chain has TRBV18 and TRBJ2-7, with 9 bases identical to TRBD1. V shed 2 bases, J shed 6 bases, and the junction held 5 bases outside the gene matches. CDR3 length: 14 residues. Germline V gives CDR1 KGHSH, CDR2 LQKENI. The CDR3 DNA reads as TGTGCCAGCTCACCAAGGACAGGGGCGGCCGAGCAGTACTTC. Residues: CASSPRTGAAEQYF.

The rearrangement links TRBV6-6 to TRBJ1-1, with 7 bases fitting TRBD1. V lost 7 bases and J lost 3; bases outside the gene matches: 11. This CDR3 has 15 residues. Germline CDR1 MNHNY, CDR2 SVGAGI (reference sequence). The CDR3 sequence: CASTNSGGLDTEAFF. The CDR3 DNA reads TGTGCCAGCACAAACTCAGGGGGGCTGGACACTGAAGCTTTCTTT.

The V and J genes are TRBV19 and TRBJ2-2; D possibly corresponds to TRBD2 (5 bases). Germline lookup yields CDR1 LNHDA and CDR2 SQIVND (reference sequence). The CDR3 spans 15 residues. The V end lost 7 bases, the J end lost 3 bases, and 15 bases lay between the germline ends. CDR3 amino acids: CASTAGLPYTGELFF. The CDR3 DNA is TGTGCCAGTACCGCGGGTCTTCCTTACACCGGGGAGCTGTTTTTT.

This chain links TRBV4-3 with TRBJ1-2, with D unresolved. This CDR3 comprises 16 residues. V was shortened by 0 bases and J by 5 bases, with 16 bases between the two germline ends. The germline V gene has CDR1 LGHNA and CDR2 YSLEER. The CDR3 nucleotides read TGCGCCAGCAGCCAAGATGAGCAGCGGGCTCGGTATGGCTACACCTTC. Its protein is CASSQDEQRARYGYTF.

The CDR3 DNA is TGCAGTGGACAGGGGACTGAAGCTTTCTTT. The encoded protein is CSGQGTEAFF. J is TRBJ1-1 and V is TRBV20-1; TRBD1 agrees at 8 bases. Germline assignment: CDR1 DFQATT and CDR2 SNEGSKA (reference sequence). V gave up 7 bases and J gave up 5 bases; unmatched junction bases: 0. The CDR3 totals 10 residues.

The V and J genes are TRBV27 and TRBJ1-4; D unclear. V lost 4 bases, J lost 0 bases, and 3 bases lay in between. The CDR3 spans 13 residues. Germline V gene sequence: CDR1 MNHEY, CDR2 SMNVEV (reference sequence). CDR3 protein: CASSSATNEKLFF. CDR3 nucleotide sequence: TGTGCCAGCAGTTCCGCAACTAATGAAAAACTGTTTTTT. Looking up the rest from reference TRBV27 and TRBJ1-4 gives the full variable domain: EAQVTQNPRYLITVTGKKLTVTCSQNMNHEYMSWYRQDPGLGLRQIYYSMNVEVTDKGDVPEGYKVSRKEKRNFPLILESPSPNQTSLYFCASSSATNEKLFFGSGTQLSVL.

The J gene is TRBJ2-1, the V gene TRBV2; TRBD2 agrees at 8 bases. Germline lookup yields CDR1 SNHLY and CDR2 FYNNEI. The J segment lost 2 bases and the V segment lost 11 bases, leaving 5 bases of the junction unmatched. CDR3 size: 13 residues. CDR3 protein: CAAAGGTYNEQFF. CDR3 nucleotide sequence: TGTGCCGCCGCGGGAGGAACCTACAATGAGCAGTTCTTC.

V is TRBV5-1 and J is TRBJ2-2; D gene ambiguous. The CDR3 spans 15 residues. Trimming stripped 0 bases from V and 3 bases from J, with 9 bases between. Germline assignment: CDR1 SGHRS and CDR2 YFSETQ. The CDR3 DNA reads TGCGCCAGCAGCTTGGGTCTAACCGACACCGGGGAGCTGTTTTTT. Amino acids: CASSLGLTDTGELFF.

The rearrangement joins TRBV10-3 to TRBJ1-2; 7 nucleotides line up with TRBD1. The CDR3 runs to 15 residues. The junction had 9 bases not matched to a gene; V was cut back by 6 bases and J by 2 bases. The germline V gene has CDR1 ENHRY and CDR2 SYGVKD. CDR3 in amino acids: CAISSSLGGNYGYTF. The CDR3 nucleotides read TGTGCCATCAGCTCCTCCTTAGGGGGCAACTATGGCTACACCTTC.

The chain uses TRBV12-3 or TRBV12-4 and TRBJ2-2, with D unresolved. The CDR3 sequence is 11 residues long. Trimming stripped 5 bases from V and 2 bases from J, with 0 bases between. CDR3 protein: CASSNTGELFF. The CDR3 nucleotides read TGTGCCAGCAGTAACACCGGGGAGCTGTTTTTT.

The chain carries TRBV5-4 and TRBJ2-7; 11 positions match TRBD1. Germline V CDR1 and CDR2: SGHNT, YYREEE (reference sequence). The V gene end was trimmed by 4 bases and the J gene end by 7 bases; junction bases not matched to a gene: 7. The CDR3 sequence is 14 residues long. The CDR3 DNA is TGTGCCAGCAGCAAGGGACAGGGGGTTCTTGAGCAGTACTTC. As protein: CASSKGQGVLEQYF.

To note about this clone: One end of the junction does not line up with germline, which may come from a read error. The chain uses TRBV6-1 and TRBJ2-3, with 9 nucleotides matching TRBD1. Germline CDR1 is MNHNS and CDR2 is SASEGT. The CDR3 runs 14 residues. This CDR3 is CASSEGTGRSTQYF. The CDR3 DNA reads TGTGCCAGCAGCGAAGGGACAGGGAGGAGTACGCAGTATTTT.

This clone was seen a few times. This chain connects TRBV11-2 to TRBJ1-3; tentatively, D is TRBD1 (5 bases). The CDR3 runs 15 residues. Trimming shortened V by 3 bases and J by 4 bases, and 13 bases separated the two germline ends. Germline V gives CDR1 SGHAT, CDR2 FQNNGV. CDR3 coding DNA: TGTGCCAGCAGCTTGGAGAGGGGAGGGGGAAACACCATATATTTT. It yields the protein CASSLERGGGNTIYF.

Only one count was recorded for this clone. The chain combines TRBV7-9 with TRBJ1-4, with TRBD1 matching over 8 bases. CDR3 length: 15 residues. CDR1 SEHNR and CDR2 FQNEAQ come from the germline V gene (reference sequence). V lost 2 bases, J lost 4 bases, and 3 bases stayed unmatched. CDR3 nucleotide sequence: TGTGCCAGCAGCTTACAGGGGGCCTATAATGAAAAACTGTTTTTT. Protein sequence: CASSLQGAYNEKLFF.

The chain joins TRBV7-2 to TRBJ2-5; 7 bases are shared with TRBD2. The trim removed 1 base at V and 6 bases at J, leaving 8 bases unmatched. Germline CDR1 is SGHTA and CDR2 is FQGNSA. This CDR3 is built from 15 residues. The CDR3 coding sequence is TGTGCCAGCAGCTTAGGGTCGCGGGAGCGGCAGACCCAGTACTTC. Protein product: CASSLGSRERQTQYF.

On this clone: A read error may be the cause here, since a much bigger clone is one base away. This chain uses TRBV6-2 or TRBV6-3 with TRBJ2-1, with 7 bases fitting TRBD2. The CDR3 has 15 amino acids. Germline V gene data show CDR1 as MNHEY and CDR2 as SVGEGT. The DNA of the CDR3 is TGTGCCAGCAGTTATCTGGCGGGAGCCTACAATAAGCAGTTCTTC. Encoded protein: CASSYLAGAYNKQFF.